This T cell receptor beta chain is from a study of shared clonotypes between healthy human individuals (dated by TCRdb to 2020 to 2022). At the level of the whole study: Three men and a couple of women, aged 18 to 49 years, made up the cohort. For each donor, three plates each were used for CD4 naive and CD4 memory, two plates were used for CD8 naive, and one plate was used for CD8 memory. To estimate repertoire size and how much clonotype sharing occurs between individuals, the study deeply sequenced the blood TCR repertoires of roughly 5 healthy adults. Libraries were prepared and TCR repertoires were sequenced by different laboratories using diverse techniques, in order to increase sequencing depth and limit assay-specific biases. Leukapheresis yielded between about 0.94 and 9 billion PBMCs per donor. Study-level results and caveats: Incomplete sequencing was indicated by rarefaction of sorted-subset datasets, despite the large sequencing depth. Naive subsets generally had larger estimated clonotype richness than memory subsets. Higher generation probabilities were observed for clonotypes shared by all four sorted-subset donors than for non-shared clonotypes. Because the study included a small number of donors, the genetic and exposure-history diversity represented was limited. Around 5.4% of naive CD4, 3.5% of naive CD8, 2.3% of memory CD4, and more than 0.35% of memory CD8 clonotypes were shared across a few donors. Based on pairwise subsampling, the degree of clonotype sharing among donors was expected to be affected by sequencing depth. Only blood was sampled, and tissue TCR repertoires likely differ from those in blood.

Concerning this clone: Its antigen target is currently unknown. Per-nucleotide qualities are absent, and no much larger clonotype sits a single base away.

The donors were healthy, HIV-negative adults with no recently reported acute infections or vaccinations. Every donor was a Caucasian adult living in Nashville, Tennessee, USA. CD4+ T cells were enriched through magnetic negative selection, after which naive cells were positively selected on CD45RA and the remaining negative fraction served as the memory subset. Blood was obtained by leukapheresis, after which PBMCs were separated by Ficoll-Histopaque density gradient centrifugation and cryopreserved in liquid nitrogen vapor phase. Analytical flow cytometry was used to check the purity and quantity of every magnetically sorted T cell population. From each sorted fraction, genomic DNA was isolated and quantified by UV absorbance on a Nanodrop 2000c. At the junction V is shortened by 5 bases and J by 4 bases; bases outside the gene matches: 10. In the germline V gene, CDR1 corresponds to SGHNT and CDR2 to YENEEA. The CDR3 runs 16 residues from the cysteine to the phenylalanine. Only the CDR3 DNA is retained, 48 bases long and in frame from the first base.

Using the deep immunoSEQ assay, TCR CDR3 regions were amplified from genomic DNA by multiplex PCR. Extracted genomic DNA from each cell subset was spread evenly across all wells of several immunoSEQ 96-well plates, with each plate serving as a replicate. For sorted subsets, roughly 0.2 ug genomic DNA, equal to some 30,000 T cell genomes, was loaded into each replicate PCR. Purified libraries were quantified with a Qubit 3.0 fluorometer, sized on a Bioanalyzer 2100, and re-quantified with the KAPA Library Quantification kit. Every immunoSEQ 96-well plate was sequenced on a separate single-read 150-cycle Illumina NextSeq 550 flow cell. Per the source publication's procedure: Because the immunoSEQ output held only junctional sequences and lacked quality scores, the filtering could not match the filtering applied to full-length reads. Sequences were annotated with PyIR, a Python wrapper for IgBLAST v1.9, using IMGT germline references to assign V/J genes and CDR3. Reads with weak V/J assignments (E-value above 1e-6), missing CDR3, stop codons, out-of-frame junctions, or ambiguous translated residues were removed. V3J clonotypes were defined as sequences sharing the same inferred V gene, J gene, and CDR3 amino acid sequence. Percentage overlap between repertoires was computed as shared unique clonotypes divided by the size of the smaller repertoire. Repertoire richness was assessed with RTK rarefaction, the Chao1 estimator, and Recon v2.1 estimates of unobserved clonotypes. OLGA was used to compute generation probabilities for all TCRbeta clonotypes that the gDNA method yielded from a handful of donors. This immuneACCESS table, as held by TCRdb, lists in-frame sequences with V and J called but not all clones. Of the missing ones, under half trace to an unresolved V gene in checked studies; the others have no known cause. That table gives V, J and clone size, and the DNA gave D and trimming. For this sample there are around 720,000 clones; about three quarters appear just once. The ten most abundant clones make up around 1.8% of the sample.

The sequence joins TRBV11-3 to TRBJ2-2; TRBD1 matches 7 bases in the middle. Sequenced input: memory CD4+ T cells sorted from blood. The cell subset or site label here, explained by the study, means: CD45RA-negative fraction. This receptor was obtained from a woman younger than 45 in good health. Here is the DNA: TGTGCCAGCAGCCACGTGCCAGGGGGAGTCACCGGGGAGCTGTTTTTT. It codes for CASSHVPGGVTGELFF.